This T cell receptor (beta chain) stems from a study of blood T cell repertoires in COVID-19. This clone occurred once. Produced via immunoSEQ multiplex PCR; TCRdb's table is partial and in-frame only. The sample contains 200,000 to 250,000 clones, around 80% of which appear only once. Sequenced input: peripheral blood. The sequence was collected from a woman aged 70-85 years with acute or convalescent COVID-19.

The CDR3 here is CSATPGGGQPQHF. The CDR3 bases are TGCAGCGCAACCCCAGGGGGCGGACAGCCCCAGCATTTT. The V gene is TRBV29-1, the J gene TRBJ1-5; 8 nucleotides align to TRBD1. CDR3 length: 13 amino acids. The germline V gene has CDR1 SQVTM and CDR2 ANQGSEA. Losses at the gene ends were 7 bases for V and 7 bases for J; bases not matched to a gene: 9.